This is a list of T cell receptor beta chains from one sample in a study of regulatory T cells in long-lasting Graves disease. One entry per CDR3 protein, called by TCRdb with MiXCR from the multiplex PCR reads. Of more than 450,000 distinct CDR3 sequences detected, roughly 17% appear once; the ten largest clones hold less than 15%. Separately, the same data were catalogued under a study of T cells in Graves' hyperthyroidism and ophthalmopathy.

Here the sequenced sample was peripheral blood mononuclear cells (PBMCs), taken at new diagnosis, from a patient treated with antithyroid drugs. These receptors came from a man in his forties with Graves disease. Each CDR3 is given with its conserved first and last residue. Rows may omit the clone size; those that give it use once, few, many or a size class.

CASSLPLAGFEQFF | 14 | TRBJ2-1 | TRBV7-9 | few
CASSFRGDSLYEQYF | 15 | TRBJ2-7 | TRBV12-3/TRBV12-4 | many
CASSLNLAGRGEQYF | 15 | TRBJ2-7 | TRBV7-3 | few
CASSPNVYEQYF | 12 | TRBJ2-7 | TRBV28 | -
CASSPAAGTLQNTIYF | 16 | TRBJ1-3 | TRBV18 | -
CASSYSILPGGLRDTQYF | 18 | TRBJ2-3 | TRBV6-5 | -
CASSLVLAAWYEQYF | 15 | TRBJ2-7 | TRBV11-2 | many
CASSEQTGTWYQETQYF | 17 | TRBJ2-5 | TRBV2 | many
CASRLLAGVTDTQYF | 15 | TRBJ2-3 | TRBV5-1 | -
CASSIIRQSIQETQYF | 16 | TRBJ2-5 | TRBV28 | many
CSARGAGNEKLFF | 13 | TRBJ1-4 | TRBV20-1 | many
CASSPWDSGSETQYF | 15 | TRBJ2-5 | TRBV7-2 | many
CASTKTGGVQPQHF | 14 | TRBJ1-5 | TRBV2 | many
CASSLSPGTGGNEQFF | 16 | TRBJ2-1 | TRBV11-2 | many
CASTTWTKNSPLHF | 14 | TRBJ1-6 | TRBV28 | many
CASASGNLNEQFF | 13 | TRBJ2-1 | TRBV19 | -
CASSYSGLALGETQYF | 16 | TRBJ2-5 | TRBV6-5 | many
CASSPRGLAGADTQYF | 16 | TRBJ2-3 | TRBV5-1 | many
CASSFGLNQPQHF | 13 | TRBJ1-5 | TRBV12-3/TRBV12-4 | many
CASSLGPFQETQYF | 14 | TRBJ2-5 | TRBV5-1 | few